The entry below gives a single TCR beta chain sequence along with its context. This clonotype was observed once. Its antigen is unknown. The input lacks base qualities; no much larger clone sits a single base away. Resting on one read, the evidence is weak. Peripheral blood CD8+ and CD4+ T cells from healthy donors, Susac syndrome patients and multiple sclerosis patients were profiled using high-throughput TCR beta sequencing. Multiple sclerosis controls were treatment-naive patients with stable or active relapsing-remitting disease fulfilling revised McDonald criteria. Bulk CD8+ and CD4+ T cells were purified magnetically by negative isolation, whereas CD8+ TEMRA cells were enriched by FACS. Blood was drawn into EDTA tubes, processed within 24 hours, and PBMCs were isolated by density gradient centrifugation. PBMCs destined for TCR sequencing were cryopreserved in liquid nitrogen and later thawed in a 37 °C water bath. Purity of sorted or isolated CD4+, CD8+ and CD8+ TEMRA cells was at least 90%.

This record comes from a study of CD8 T cells in Susac syndrome (dated by TCRdb to the late 2010s). Regarding the complete study: Repertoire sequencing was used to test whether CD8+ T cell activation and differentiation in Susac syndrome was antigen driven.

General conclusions and limits of the study: The number of individuals in the TCR sequencing and HLA analysis was recognized as being relatively small.

The CDR3 numbers 11 residues from cysteine through phenylalanine. Solely the CDR3 DNA is kept, with 33 bases framed from the first base. V sheds 5 bases and J sheds 6 bases, leaving 8 bases between their ends. From the germline V gene, CDR1 is MNHEY and CDR2 is SVGEGT. RNA was extracted using the RNeasy kit, and about 0.45 to 1 ug of the RNA was reverse transcribed with random hexamers. TCR beta CDR3 regions were amplified with the immunoSEQ multiplex PCR assay covering 54 Vbeta and 13 Jbeta segments. To correct PCR amplification bias, a synthetic template baseline was used for both primer optimization and computational correction. Regarding the original processing steps: Reads were annotated to V, D and J genes per IMGT and analyzed with immunoSEQ Analyzer, keeping only productive sequences. Clonality was calculated as one minus the Shannon entropy normalized by log2 of the number of productive unique sequences. For each patient and control, public and private clones were evaluated among the 100 most prevalent clones. Susac-specific clones were defined as absent from healthy and MS cohorts, about 1,100 published viral clones and other ImmuneACCESS disease sequences. The raw public reads went through TCRdb reprocessing: fastp at Q25, MiXCR clone calling, in-frame beta chains kept. Each CDR3 protein gets just one entry, which takes the most common genes and DNA from the rows behind it. TCRdb's processing, not the authors' own work, is the source of the V and J calls. The sample table records around 180,000 distinct CDR3 sequences; approximately 94% of these occur just once. The biggest ten clones account for approximately 0.09% of the sample.

This chain joins TRBV6-2 or TRBV6-3 to TRBJ2-7; too little of a D gene remains to name it. The source of this sequence is a human donor with multiple sclerosis. The specimen was CD4+ T cells from PBMCs. The CDR3 here reads CASSNGREQYF. The nucleotides read TGTGCCAGCAGTAATGGTCGCGAGCAGTACTTC.